This T cell receptor beta chain derives from a study of cytomegalovirus exposure and HLA in healthy donors. A multiplex PCR was run with 60 Vbeta primers and 13 Jbeta primers. TCRdb keeps only in-frame clones here, not all; method: immunoSEQ multiplex PCR. The sample contains 140,000 to 150,000 clones, roughly 78% of which appear only once. The source is a female donor in good health and CMV-seronegative. The sequenced material came from PBMCs.

CDR3 region: CASSAGTAQQPQHF. The CDR3 nucleotides are TGTGCCAGCAGCGCCGGGACAGCCCAACAGCCCCAGCATTTT. The chain uses TRBV6-5 and TRBJ1-5; 7 bases fit TRBD1. The trim removed 6 bases at V and 7 bases at J, leaving 9 bases unmatched. CDR3 size: 14 residues. Germline CDR1 MNHEY, CDR2 SVGAGI.